These 4 T cell receptor beta chains came from one sample sequenced in a study of shared clonotypes between healthy human individuals (dated by TCRdb to between 2020 and 2021). Libraries came from the immunoSEQ multiplex PCR assay. As stored in TCRdb, this immuneACCESS dataset retains in-frame rearrangements with V and J assigned. A fraction of the clones does not appear; measured against another copy, unresolved V genes explain less than half of the discrepancy, and the remainder lacks a known reason. The sample data list approximately 120,000 clones, and roughly 70% of these were observed just once. About a quarter of the sample is taken by the ten largest. Sequenced: memory CD8+ T cells sorted from blood. What this sample's cell subset or site label stands for: CD45RO+ cells pooled with CCR7-negative TemRA cells. The source of these receptors is a woman aged 25 to 39 in good health.

The chain links TRBV5-1 to TRBJ2-2; D ambiguous. Germline V gene lookup returns CDR1 SGHRS and CDR2 YFSETQ. This CDR3 is built from 14 residues. V was pared by 4 bases and J by 3 bases, with 10 bases between. The CDR3 DNA reads TGCGCCAGCAGCGCCAGCCCTTACACCGGGGAGCTGTTTTTT. This sequence encodes CASSASPYTGELFF.

The CDR3 is CASSLQGAPSEQYF. CDR3 in DNA: TGCGCCAGCAGCTTGCAGGGGGCCCCTAGCGAGCAGTACTTC. The rearrangement uses TRBV5-1 and TRBJ2-7; the match to TRBD1 covers 8 bases. The V gene's germline CDR1 is SGHRS and CDR2 YFSETQ. The CDR3 is made up of 14 amino acids. Losses at the gene ends were 1 base for V and 6 bases for J; bases not matched to a gene: 6.

This sequence joins TRBV28 and TRBJ2-2, with 9 positions matching TRBD2. CDR1 and CDR2 (germline): MDHEN, SYDVKM. Trimming cost V 3 bases and J 7 bases; bases outside gene matches: 9. The CDR3 sequence is 16 residues long. CDR3 sequence (DNA): TGTGCCAGCAGTTTTCGGCGCGGGAGGGGTGGCGGGGAGCTGTTTTTT. Amino acids: CASSFRRGRGGGELFF.

This chain uses TRBV14 with TRBJ2-7, with D perhaps TRBD1 or TRBD2 (5 bases each). Germline assignment: CDR1 SGHDN and CDR2 FVKESK. V dropped 4 bases and J dropped 3 bases, with 13 bases sitting between them. The CDR3 contains 14 residues. The CDR3 reads CASSPGAGVYEQYF. As DNA, the CDR3 is TGTGCCAGCAGCCCCGGGGCCGGGGTCTACGAGCAGTACTTC. Based on the CDR3 plus reference TRBV14 and TRBJ2-7, the full variable domain is EAGVTQFPSHSVIEKGQTVTLRCDPISGHDNLYWYRRVMGKEIKFLLHFVKESKQDESGMPNNRFLAERTGGTYSTLKVQPAELEDSGVYFCASSPGAGVYEQYFGPGTRLTVT.